The clone carrying this T cell receptor beta chain was counted a few times. The data were obtained in a study of response to subunit inactivated influenza vaccine. V was pared by 0 bases and J by 4 bases, with 6 bases between. This CDR3 comprises 13 residues. Germline V gives CDR1 SGDLS, CDR2 YYNGEE. TCRdb processed the RT-PCR reads anew with MiXCR; each CDR3 protein has one entry. The profile shows fewer than 600,000 distinct CDR3 sequences, less than 7.5% of them singletons. J is TRBJ2-3 and V is TRBV9; no definite D call. The starting material was PBMCs from blood, obtained roughly 24 months after vaccination. The clonotype comes from a man aged 45-69 years who received an inactivated influenza vaccine. Written as DNA, the CDR3 is TGTGCCAGCAGCGTAGGCGGCCCAGATACGCAGTATTTT. Its translation is CASSVGGPDTQYF.